Sequencing of this T cell receptor (beta chain) was carried out in a study of identical twins. The CDR3 runs to 14 residues. V was cut by 3 bases and J by 4 bases, with 9 bases left in between. The germline gives CDR1 SGHVS, CDR2 FNYEAQ. TCRdb re-analysed the 5' RACE reads in MiXCR, keeping a single row per CDR3 protein. The sample includes over 600,000 distinct CDR3 sequences, over 20% of them seen just once. These records were also assigned to another study, of T cells expressing NK-cell markers.

The sequenced material came from PBMCs. The rearrangement uses TRBV7-6 and TRBJ2-2, with D perhaps TRBD2 (6 bases). This clonotype was obtained from a woman under 30 in good health. DNA of the CDR3: TGTGCCAGCAGCTTCACGGGAGTCACCGGGGAGCTGTTTTTT. Translation gives CASSFTGVTGELFF.